This entry describes one T cell receptor beta chain. Its antigen is unknown. This record comes from a study of identical twins. CDR3 length equals 14 residues. The ends were cut back, 4 bases at V and 4 bases at J, with 11 bases in the middle. Looked up from germline, CDR1 is SGHDT and CDR2 is YYEEEE. Overall study findings and caveats: Fewer insertions were carried by abundant cord blood beta clonotypes, but none was seen in memory repertoires. For out-of-frame alpha sequences shared by twins, low generation probability was in excess.

TCRdb reprocessed the 5' RACE reads via MiXCR and lists one record per CDR3 protein. In the table there are nearly 200,000 distinct CDR3 sequences, around a sixth of which are singletons. These data also formed part of another study, on T cells expressing NK-cell markers. That work adds: In several donors, dominant clonotypes made up roughly 28.3-65% of CD3+CD56-NKG2C+ cells.

The source is a woman aged 18-30 years in good health. This chain uses TRBV5-6 with TRBJ2-2; D perhaps matches TRBD2 (5 bases). The sequenced material came from CD8+ T cells sorted from blood. The CDR3 protein is CASSVGLVTGELFF. The CDR3 DNA follows: TGTGCCAGCAGCGTCGGACTGGTCACCGGGGAGCTGTTTTTT.